A selection of T cell receptor beta chains follows, all from one sample in a study of cytotoxic CD8 clonotypes in ibrutinib-treated CLL. Repertoires were generated with immunoSEQ multiplex PCR, while TCRdb's copy carries only in-frame clones and drops some. The repertoire consists of around 200,000 clones, with 70% occurring once and the leading ten covering more than 4.5%. This sample comprised PBMCs, obtained after 12 months of ibrutinib treatment. These TCRs come from a human donor with chronic lymphocytic leukemia. CDR3s include the opening cysteine and the closing phenylalanine or tryptophan. D genes are given only for firm matches. For some rows the clone size is stated as once, few or many, or as a class when expanded; others skip it.

clone size: few; J gene: TRBJ2-6; V gene: TRBV30; D gene: NA; CDR3 protein: CAWTSGANVLTF; CDR3 DNA: TGTGCCTGGACTTCTGGGGCCAACGTCCTGACTTTC
clone size: NA; J gene: TRBJ2-7; V gene: TRBV5-1; D gene: TRBD2; CDR3 protein: CASSFASTGTSFSYEQYF; CDR3 DNA: TGCGCCAGCAGCTTTGCATCAACCGGGACTAGCTTCTCCTACGAGCAGTACTTC
clone size: few; J gene: TRBJ1-2; V gene: TRBV18; D gene: TRBD1; CDR3 protein: CASSPLGTVNYGYTF; CDR3 DNA: TGTGCCAGCTCACCCCTCGGGACAGTTAACTATGGCTACACCTTC
clone size: once; J gene: TRBJ1-4; V gene: TRBV15; D gene: TRBD1; CDR3 protein: CATSRGGTGEEKLFF; CDR3 DNA: TGTGCCACCAGCAGAGGCGGGACAGGGGAGGAAAAACTGTTTTTT
clone size: few; J gene: TRBJ1-1; V gene: TRBV10-3; D gene: NA; CDR3 protein: CATRTGPRNTEAFF; CDR3 DNA: TGTGCCACCAGGACGGGACCTCGGAACACTGAAGCTTTCTTT
clone size: few; J gene: TRBJ2-1; V gene: TRBV28; D gene: NA; CDR3 protein: CASRSTGTNSYNEQFF; CDR3 DNA: TGTGCCAGCAGGTCCACAGGGACAAACTCCTACAATGAGCAGTTCTTC
clone size: NA; J gene: TRBJ1-3; V gene: TRBV5-1; D gene: NA; CDR3 protein: CASSLTGPSGNTIYF; CDR3 DNA: TGCGCCAGCAGCTTAACGGGTCCCTCTGGAAACACCATATATTTT
clone size: few; J gene: TRBJ1-5; V gene: TRBV4-2; D gene: NA; CDR3 protein: CASSQQGGLDQPQHF; CDR3 DNA: TGTGCCAGCAGCCAACAGGGAGGCCTGGATCAGCCCCAGCATTTT
clone size: few; J gene: TRBJ1-1; V gene: TRBV9; D gene: NA; CDR3 protein: CASSVVGQSNTEAFF; CDR3 DNA: TGTGCCAGCAGCGTAGTCGGGCAGTCGAACACTGAAGCTTTCTTT
clone size: NA; J gene: TRBJ2-1; V gene: TRBV5-1; D gene: NA; CDR3 protein: CASSLGGELNEQFF; CDR3 DNA: TGCGCCAGCAGCTTGGGCGGGGAGCTCAATGAGCAGTTCTTC
clone size: NA; J gene: TRBJ2-7; V gene: TRBV20-1; D gene: NA; CDR3 protein: CSARSVYEQYF; CDR3 DNA: TGCAGTGCTAGATCGGTCTACGAGCAGTACTTC
clone size: NA; J gene: TRBJ2-7; V gene: TRBV5-1; D gene: NA; CDR3 protein: CASSFSYEQYF; CDR3 DNA: TGCGCCAGCAGCTTTTCCTACGAGCAGTACTTC
clone size: NA; J gene: TRBJ2-7; V gene: TRBV9; D gene: TRBD1; CDR3 protein: CASSTRQGSGYEQYF; CDR3 DNA: TGTGCCAGCAGCACCCGACAGGGGAGCGGCTACGAGCAGTACTTC
clone size: NA; J gene: TRBJ2-7; V gene: TRBV6-5; D gene: TRBD2; CDR3 protein: CASSPRGEFEQYF; CDR3 DNA: TGTGCCAGCAGCCCTCGGGGGGAGTTCGAGCAGTACTTC
clone size: NA; J gene: TRBJ2-3; V gene: TRBV6-5; D gene: NA; CDR3 protein: CASIHTGDTQYF; CDR3 DNA: TGTGCCAGCATCCACACAGGGGATACGCAGTATTTT
clone size: NA; J gene: TRBJ1-1; V gene: TRBV19; D gene: NA; CDR3 protein: CASSIVEQGVDTEAFF; CDR3 DNA: TGTGCCAGTAGTATAGTTGAACAGGGCGTGGACACTGAAGCTTTCTTT
clone size: NA; J gene: TRBJ2-7; V gene: TRBV6-6; D gene: NA; CDR3 protein: CASSQQLEQYF; CDR3 DNA: TGTGCCAGCAGTCAACAGCTCGAGCAGTACTTC